What follows is one TCR beta chain and its context. The CDR3 is made up of 15 amino acids. V was clipped by 4 bases and J by 5 bases, with 15 bases between them. Germline loops: CDR1 SGHNT, CDR2 YYREEE (reference sequence). The data originate from a study of radiotherapy plus CTLA-4 blockade in lung cancer. About the research overall: Objective responses were documented in around a sixth of patients, with disease control in roughly 30%.

TCRdb keeps only in-frame clones here, not all; method: immunoSEQ multiplex PCR. The repertoire includes tens of thousands of clones, around 79% of them detected once, and about 8% sits in the top ten. This sequence originates from a human donor with non-small cell lung cancer who had a complete response to radiotherapy plus ipilimumab. The genes are TRBV5-4 and TRBJ2-2, with a weak D call TRBD1 (6 bases). This specimen consisted of peripheral blood, obtained from a patient treated with radiotherapy plus ipilimumab. The CDR3 nucleotides read TGTGCCAGCAGCGACCCAAAGGGGACAACCGGGGAGCTGTTTTTT. Its translation is CASSDPKGTTGELFF.